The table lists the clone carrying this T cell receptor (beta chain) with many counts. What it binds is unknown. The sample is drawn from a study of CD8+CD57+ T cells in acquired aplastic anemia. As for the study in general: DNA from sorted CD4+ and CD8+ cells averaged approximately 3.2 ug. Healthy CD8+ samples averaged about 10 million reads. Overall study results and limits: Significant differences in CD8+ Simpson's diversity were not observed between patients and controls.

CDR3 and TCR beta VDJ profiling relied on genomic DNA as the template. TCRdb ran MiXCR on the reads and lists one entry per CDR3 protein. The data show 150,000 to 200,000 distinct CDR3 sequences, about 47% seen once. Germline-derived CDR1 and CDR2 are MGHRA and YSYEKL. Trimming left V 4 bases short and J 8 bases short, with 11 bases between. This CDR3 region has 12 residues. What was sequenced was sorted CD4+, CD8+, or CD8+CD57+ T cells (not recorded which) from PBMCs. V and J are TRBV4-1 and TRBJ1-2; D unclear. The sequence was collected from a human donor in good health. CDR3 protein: CASSPKVGGYTF. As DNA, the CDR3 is TGCGCCAGCAGCCCTAAGGTAGGCGGCTACACCTTC.